The TCR beta chain under discussion was sequenced for a study of blood T cell repertoires in COVID-19. Assay: immunoSEQ multiplex PCR; the TCRdb copy retains only in-frame clones and omits some. Of 250,000 or so clones in the sample, about 90% were seen once. Germline V lookup: CDR1 LNHNV, CDR2 YYDKDF (reference sequence). V gave up 0 bases and J gave up 1 base, with 3 bases separating them. The CDR3 totals 14 residues. This sequence originates from a woman in her thirties or forties who had been exposed to COVID-19. Sequencing used PBMCs or T cells enriched from blood (not recorded which). This chain joins TRBV15 and TRBJ2-2, with no clear D. This CDR3 is CATSRDRNTGELFF. The CDR3, as DNA: TGTGCCACCAGCAGAGATCGGAACACCGGGGAGCTGTTTTTT.